This T cell receptor beta chain was profiled in a study of T cell clones after liver transplantation. Study summary: TCRbeta sequencing after a pre-transplant mixed lymphocyte reaction identified graft-donor-reactive clones, later tracked in post-transplant blood. Three of eight recipients were HCV-positive; others had non-autoimmune, non-viral indications.

Whole-study findings and limits: Circulating graft-donor-reactive CD4 TCRbeta sequences fell significantly post-transplant in 5 of 8 subjects.

V was pared by 2 bases and J by 0 bases, with 9 bases between. Germline CDR1 reads SGHVS; CDR2 reads FQNEAQ. CDR3 length equals 15 residues. Sequencing used immunoSEQ multiplex PCR; TCRdb keeps in-frame clones, though not all of them. The data contain about 20,000 clones, approximately 90% of them seen just once; the ten biggest clones take up approximately 13%. In its sample, this clone was seen once. Its antigen remains unknown. The sample in question was CD8+ T cells from blood, obtained just over 45 months after liver transplant. This rearrangement joins TRBV7-8 to TRBJ2-3; unclear D gene. The source of this sequence is a human patient who received a liver transplant. The graft donor may have contributed some T cells. CDR3 sequence (DNA): TGTGCCAGCAGCTTAAATGGGCCTAGCACAGATACGCAGTATTTT. Amino acid sequence: CASSLNGPSTDTQYF.